This record concerns one T cell receptor beta chain sequence. Antigen specificity is unknown. The data were obtained in a study of cytomegalovirus exposure and HLA in healthy donors. Study conclusions and caveats: A prior analysis recorded that most TCR beta V segments were productive about 87% or about 30% of the time.

Trimming cost V 2 bases and J 1 base, with 15 bases left between them. This CDR3 spans 16 amino acids. CDR1 is SGHRS and CDR2 is YFSETQ in the germline V gene. It was with 60 Vbeta and 13 Jbeta primers that the PCR ran. Original processing notes: An analysis that came later counted roughly 80 million unique TCR beta chains, roughly 11 million shared. Assay used: immunoSEQ multiplex PCR; TCRdb lists only in-frame clones, some missing. Clone size and V and J calls were adopted from that table, with D and trimming inferred from the DNA. The sample consists of over 50,000 clones, roughly 90% of them appearing once.

The chain couples TRBV5-1 to TRBJ1-1; the D gene is possibly TRBD1 (6 bases). Sequencing was performed on PBMCs. The clonotype originates from a man under 40 in good health and CMV-seropositive. The CDR3 spells CASSLRGQNQNTEAFF. CDR3 nucleotides: TGCGCCAGCAGCTTACGCGGACAGAATCAGAACACTGAAGCTTTCTTT.